This TCR beta chain was documented in a study of cytomegalovirus exposure and HLA in healthy donors. Study context: Previous work identified 95 million to 120 million unique TCR beta sequences from about 179 million T cells.

PCR amplification relied on 60 Vbeta primers (plus 13 Jbeta primers). Clones were read by immunoSEQ multiplex PCR, and TCRdb kept only the in-frame ones, dropping some. The sample holds tens of thousands of clones, roughly 69% seen once. V lost 0 bases and J lost 3; bases outside the gene matches: 11. Germline V gives CDR1 SGDLS, CDR2 YYNGEE. The CDR3 sequence is 17 residues long. The specimen was PBMCs. The receptor was isolated from a man aged 50 or older in good health and CMV-seronegative. The rearrangement links TRBV9 to TRBJ2-5; 7 bases are a match to TRBD2. The CDR3 bases are TGTGCCAGCAGCGTAGGCGGGAGCATTTACGAAAAAGAGACCCAGTACTTC. Protein: CASSVGGSIYEKETQYF. The entire variable domain, with the rest obtained from reference TRBV9 and TRBJ2-5, is as follows: DSGVTQTPKHLITATGQRVTLRCSPRSGDLSVYWYQQSLDQGLQFLIQYYNGEERAKGNILERFSAQQFPDLHSELNLSSLELGDSALYFCASSVGGSIYEKETQYFGPGTRLLVL.